What follows is one T cell receptor (beta chain) and its context. Its binding antigen is unknown. Qualities for individual bases were not recorded, and no much larger clone is one base off. This record belongs to a study of control samples from healthy donors and cancer patients (dated by TCRdb to the early 2020s). The V and J ends are trimmed by 0 bases and 3 bases, leaving 12 bases between them. Measured from the cysteine to the phenylalanine, the CDR3 is 16 residues long. Only the CDR3 portion is preserved as DNA: 48 bases, with reading frame beginning at the first base. The germline V gene specifies SGHVS as CDR1 and FQNEAQ as CDR2. Library preparation employed the immunoSEQ multiplex PCR assay. TCRdb retrieved this table from immuneACCESS and kept in-frame rearrangements only. Not all clones are present; in checked studies, unresolved V genes account for under half, and no reason is known for the remainder. Within this sample are about 130,000 clones, with about 91% of them counted one time only. The ten largest clones add up to approximately 9% of the sample.

The sample consisted of blood. The rearrangement joined TRBV7-8 to TRBJ2-1, with the D gene call left open. The receptor was derived from a man aged 18 to 30 in good health. Here is the DNA: TGTGCCAGCAGCTTAGCCCCACTTAAGGGCTACAATGAGCAGTTCTTC. Translated, this is CASSLAPLKGYNEQFF.